Following are 3 T cell receptor beta chains from one sample sequenced in a study of blood T cells in healthy people across ages. A second roughly 6 to 12 cycle PCR used barcoded and J-beta primers. TCRdb used MiXCR to reprocess the 5' RACE reads, holding one entry per CDR3 protein. Here the sample spans about 970,000 distinct CDR3 sequences, about 51% being singletons. Sequenced sample: blood. The receptors stem from a woman aged 55-69 years in good health.

The rearrangement links TRBV5-5 to TRBJ2-7, with 8 bases matching TRBD1. This CDR3 spans 15 amino acids. Germline lookup yields CDR1 SGHKS and CDR2 YYEKEE (reference sequence). V lost 0 bases to trimming and J lost 1 base; unmatched junction nucleotides: 3. As DNA, the CDR3 is TGTGCCAGCAGCTTGGCGGGACAGGAGTCCTACGAGCAGTACTTC. Its translation is CASSLAGQESYEQYF.

The genes are TRBV27 and TRBJ1-1; TRBD1 aligns across 8 bases. CDR1 is MNHEY and CDR2 is SMNVEV in the germline V gene (reference sequence). The length of the CDR3 is 14 residues. V trimming: 5 bases; J trimming: 4 bases; junction bases outside the gene matches: 6. The CDR3 region is CASSERQGITEAFF. CDR3 in DNA: TGTGCCAGCAGTGAAAGACAGGGGATCACTGAAGCTTTCTTT.

This chain links TRBV10-3 with TRBJ2-7, with 8 bases identical to TRBD1. V lost 0 bases and J lost 4; bases outside the gene matches: 8. This CDR3 contains 16 residues. Germline V gene sequence: CDR1 ENHRY, CDR2 SYGVKD. CDR3 region: CAISESPGQGRYEQYF. The CDR3 DNA is TGTGCCATCAGTGAGTCCCCCGGACAGGGCAGGTACGAGCAGTACTTC.